Shown below are 15 T cell receptor beta chains from a single sample sequenced in a study of blood T cell repertoires in COVID-19. Here immunoSEQ multiplex PCR was the method, and the copy in TCRdb shows in-frame clones only, minus some. This table holds about 87,000 clones, 80% found once. Source material: peripheral blood. The origin of the receptors is an elderly woman with active or convalescent COVID-19.

This chain joins TRBV4-1 and TRBJ1-1; D perhaps matches TRBD1 (5 bases). The V end was cut by 0 bases, the J end by 1 base, with 12 bases between. The CDR3 consists of 16 residues. The V gene's germline CDR1 is MGHRA and CDR2 YSYEKL. CDR3 amino acids: CASSQEGVRGNTEAFF. The DNA of the CDR3 is TGCGCCAGCAGCCAAGAAGGAGTTAGGGGGAACACTGAAGCTTTCTTT.

This rearrangement joins TRBV6-2 or TRBV6-3 to TRBJ2-7; 16 nucleotides match TRBD2. Germline CDR1 reads MNHEY; CDR2 reads SVGEGT. The CDR3 spans 17 residues. With 5 bases clipped from V and 6 bases from J, the junction kept 10 bases outside the gene matches. The CDR3 sequence is CASSLGGLAGGPSEQYF. CDR3 nucleotides: TGTGCCAGCAGTCTGGGGGGACTAGCGGGAGGGCCGAGCGAGCAGTACTTC.

The chain joins TRBV7-9 to TRBJ2-3; possibly TRBD1 for D (6 bases). CDR3 length equals 15 residues. Germline V CDR1 and CDR2: SEHNR, FQNEAQ (reference sequence). The V end was cut by 6 bases, the J end by 2 bases, with 15 bases between. The CDR3 nucleotides are TGTGCCAGCAGTCGAGGGGGTGGGTACACAGATACGCAGTATTTT. This sequence encodes CASSRGGGYTDTQYF.

In DNA form, the CDR3 reads TGTGCCAGCTCACCCTTGGACAGGGGCAGGGGCACCGGGGAGCTGTTTTTT. Translated: CASSPLDRGRGTGELFF. The chain employs TRBV18 and TRBJ2-2; TRBD1 matches 9 bases. Germline-derived CDR1 and CDR2 are KGHSH and LQKENI. CDR3 length: 17 amino acids. V lost 3 bases and J lost 4; bases outside the gene matches: 9.

V is TRBV19 and J is TRBJ1-5; 8 bases line up with TRBD1. The CDR3 is made up of 15 amino acids. Germline V gives CDR1 LNHDA, CDR2 SQIVND (reference sequence). The ends lost 5 bases at V and 0 bases at J; junction bases unmatched: 3. This CDR3 reads CASSPGGYSNQPQHF. The CDR3 DNA sequence: TGTGCCAGTAGTCCAGGGGGCTATAGCAATCAGCCCCAGCATTTT.

CDR3 amino acids: CASSKGTGGGEAFF. As DNA, the CDR3 is TGCGCCAGCAGCAAGGGGACAGGGGGCGGTGAAGCTTTCTTT. V usage is TRBV5-1 and J usage is TRBJ1-1; 12 nucleotides line up with TRBD1. CDR3 length equals 14 residues. Germline values: CDR1 SGHRS, CDR2 YFSETQ. V lost 4 bases, J lost 7 bases, and 5 bases stayed unmatched.

The V call is TRBV19, the J call TRBJ2-7; D may be TRBD1 (6 bases). Germline CDR1 and CDR2: LNHDA and SQIVND (reference sequence). The ends were cut back, 3 bases at V and 5 bases at J, with 23 bases in the middle. CDR3 size: 17 residues. The CDR3 loop reads CASSIATGEGISNEQYF. The CDR3 nucleotides read TGTGCCAGTAGTATTGCGACAGGCGAGGGCATCTCGAACGAGCAGTACTTC. Based on the CDR3 plus reference TRBV19 and TRBJ2-7, the full variable domain is DGGITQSPKYLFRKEGQNVTLSCEQNLNHDAMYWYRQDPGQGLRLIYYSQIVNDFQKGDIAEGYSVSREKKESFPLTVTSAQKNPTAFYLCASSIATGEGISNEQYFGPGTRLTVT.

A few counts support this clone. V usage is TRBV2 and J usage is TRBJ1-2; tentatively, D is TRBD1 (6 bases). The CDR3 sequence is 13 residues long. Trimming removed 10 bases from V and 4 bases from J, with 16 bases in between. CDR1 and CDR2 from the germline V gene are SNHLY and FYNNEI. CDR3 in amino acids: CATSTGTSYGYTF. CDR3 nucleotide sequence: TGTGCCACGTCAACAGGGACCTCCTATGGCTACACCTTC.

Only one count was recorded for this clone. This chain joins TRBV5-1 and TRBJ1-4; TRBD1 agrees at 11 bases. Germline V gene lookup returns CDR1 SGHRS and CDR2 YFSETQ. The CDR3 is made up of 16 amino acids. The ends lost 0 bases at V and 4 bases at J; junction bases unmatched: 2. The CDR3 loop reads CASSLAGTGGNEKLFF. The CDR3 DNA sequence: TGCGCCAGCAGCTTGGCCGGGACAGGGGGTAATGAAAAACTGTTTTTT.

This rearrangement joins TRBV13 to TRBJ1-1, with 12 nucleotides matching TRBD1. There are 16 residues in the CDR3. Germline values: CDR1 PRHDT, CDR2 FYEKMQ (reference sequence). J was trimmed by 9 bases and V by 2 bases; bases with no gene match: 10. DNA for the CDR3: TGTGCCAGCAGCTTAAGGGCGGGACAGGGGGCTACAAAAGCTTTCTTT. As protein: CASSLRAGQGATKAFF.

J is TRBJ2-1 and V is TRBV9; 10 bases agree with TRBD1. Germline trimming cut 4 bases from V and 0 bases from J; bases unmatched to any gene: 1. Germline CDR1 SGDLS, CDR2 YYNGEE. The CDR3 has 15 residues. CDR3 sequence reads: CASSRTGGSYNEQFF. The CDR3 DNA reads TGTGCCAGCAGCCGGACAGGGGGCTCCTACAATGAGCAGTTCTTC.

In its sample, this clone was seen a few times. The chain carries TRBV12-5 and TRBJ2-5; 8 nucleotides align to TRBD1. Germline V gene lookup returns CDR1 LGHNT and CDR2 FRNRAP. The CDR3 consists of 15 residues. Trimming at V came to 3 bases and at J to 5 bases, leaving 8 bases not matched to a gene. In DNA, the CDR3 is TGTGCTAGTGGTTTCTCCGGACAGGGAAGGGAGACCCAGTACTTC. Translation: CASGFSGQGRETQYF.

This rearrangement joins TRBV19 to TRBJ2-7; 11 bases are a match to TRBD2. Germline V lookup: CDR1 LNHDA, CDR2 SQIVND (reference sequence). V shed 6 bases and J 6 bases; nucleotides not matched to a gene: 16. The CDR3 runs to 17 residues. CDR3 sequence reads: CASRKTTSGTTLPEQYF. DNA of the CDR3: TGTGCCAGTAGGAAAACGACTAGCGGGACAACCCTCCCCGAGCAGTACTTC.

The chain has TRBV15 and TRBJ2-5; 7 bases fit TRBD2. Germline CDR1 and CDR2: LNHNV and YYDKDF (reference sequence). J was trimmed by 5 bases and V by 0 bases; bases with no gene match: 6. This CDR3 has 15 residues. The CDR3 protein is CATSRDLGGWETQYF. CDR3 nucleotide sequence: TGTGCCACCAGCAGAGATCTCGGGGGGTGGGAGACCCAGTACTTC.

The chain employs TRBV4-3 and TRBJ1-2; no reliable D call. V was trimmed by 4 bases and J by 2 bases, leaving 11 bases between them. CDR3 length equals 14 residues. Germline V gives CDR1 LGHNA, CDR2 YSLEER. CDR3 bases: TGCGCCAGCAGCCTGGCTGGGGAGAACTATGGCTACACCTTC. Protein: CASSLAGENYGYTF.